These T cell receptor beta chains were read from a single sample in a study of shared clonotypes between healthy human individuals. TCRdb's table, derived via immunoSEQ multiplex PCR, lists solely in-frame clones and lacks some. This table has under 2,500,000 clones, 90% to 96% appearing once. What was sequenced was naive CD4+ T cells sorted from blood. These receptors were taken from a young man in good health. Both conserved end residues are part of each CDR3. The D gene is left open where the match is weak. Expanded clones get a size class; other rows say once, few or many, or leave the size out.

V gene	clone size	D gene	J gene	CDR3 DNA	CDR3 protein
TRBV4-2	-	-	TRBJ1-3	TGTGCCAGCAGCCAAGGGTCCGGGAATGGAAACACCATATATTTT	CASSQGSGNGNTIYF
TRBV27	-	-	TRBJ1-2	TGTGCCAGCACCTTAAGGTGGGGTGGGGGGAGAAACTATGGCTACACCTTC	CASTLRWGGGRNYGYTF
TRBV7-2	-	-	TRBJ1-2	TGTGCCAGCAGCTTAGTCGAGGCAGTCTATGGCTACACCTTC	CASSLVEAVYGYTF
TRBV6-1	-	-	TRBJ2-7	TGTGCCAGCAGTGAATTGCCAGTACAAGTCTACGAGCAGTACTTC	CASSELPVQVYEQYF
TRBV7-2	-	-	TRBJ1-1	TGTGCCAGCAGCTTCAGGGATATGAACACTGAAGCTTTCTTT	CASSFRDMNTEAFF
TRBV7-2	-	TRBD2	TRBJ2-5	TGTGCCAGCAGCTCCCTGGTGGGAGGGCCGGAGACCCAGTACTTC	CASSSLVGGPETQYF
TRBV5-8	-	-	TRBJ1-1	TGTGCCAGCAGCTTGCAAGGGAACACTGAAGCTTTCTTT	CASSLQGNTEAFF
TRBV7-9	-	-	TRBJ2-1	TGTGCCAGCAGCTTATACGCACCTTCCTACAATGAGCAGTTCTTC	CASSLYAPSYNEQFF
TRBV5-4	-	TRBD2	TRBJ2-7	TGTGCCAGCAGCTTGGAACTAGCGGGAGTCGGGGGGGAGCAGTACTTC	CASSLELAGVGGEQYF
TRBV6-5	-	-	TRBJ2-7	TGTGCCAGCAGCTCCGGAGGTCTGGGCTCCTACGAGCAGTACTTC	CASSSGGLGSYEQYF
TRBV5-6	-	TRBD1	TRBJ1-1	TGTGCCAGCAGCTTGGAAGGGGGCGGCGCTGAAGCTTTCTTT	CASSLEGGGAEAFF
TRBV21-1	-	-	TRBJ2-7	TGTGCCAGCAGCGACCGGGACAGGGTCTACGAGCAGTACTTC	CASSDRDRVYEQYF
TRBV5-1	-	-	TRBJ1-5	TGCGCCAGCAGCTTGACCGGGGGAGGAAGCAATCAGCCCCAGCATTTT	CASSLTGGGSNQPQHF
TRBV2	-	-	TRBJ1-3	TGTGCCAGCAGTGATAGCAGGGTCTCAGGAAACACCATATATTTT	CASSDSRVSGNTIYF
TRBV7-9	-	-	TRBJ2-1	TGTGCCAGCAGCTTAGACGGGTTGAGGACCTACAATGAGCAGTTCTTC	CASSLDGLRTYNEQFF
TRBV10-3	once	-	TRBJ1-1	TGTGCCATCAGACCCCATGACGGAAACACTGAAGCTTTCTTT	CAIRPHDGNTEAFF
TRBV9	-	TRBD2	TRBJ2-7	TGTGCCAGCAGCGTTAATGCCGGGACTACCTACGAGCAGTACTTC	CASSVNAGTTYEQYF
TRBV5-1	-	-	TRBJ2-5	TGCGCCAGTTCGATAGGGGAGACCCAGTACTTC	CASSIGETQYF
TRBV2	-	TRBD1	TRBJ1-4	TGTGCCAAAAAACCGGGACAGGTGCCCAATGAAAAACTGTTTTTT	CAKKPGQVPNEKLFF
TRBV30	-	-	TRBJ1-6	TGTGCCTGGAGAAGTCTGAGCTCCTATAATTCACCCCTCCACTTT	CAWRSLSSYNSPLHF
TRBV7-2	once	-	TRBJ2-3	TGTGCCAGCAGCCCGGCGCGCACAGATACGCAGTATTTT	CASSPARTDTQYF
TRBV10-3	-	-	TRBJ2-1	TGTGCCATCAGTGGTCAGGGTATCGGCTCCTACAATGAGCAGTTCTTC	CAISGQGIGSYNEQFF
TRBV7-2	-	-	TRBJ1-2	TGTGCCAGCAGCTTAGGTGGCGGCAGGATTGGTTACACCTTC	CASSLGGGRIGYTF
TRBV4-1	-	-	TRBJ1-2	TGCGCCAGCAGCCAAGACCGGGACGGTAACTATGGCTACACCTTC	CASSQDRDGNYGYTF
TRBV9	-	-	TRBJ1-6	TGTGCCAGCAGCGTGGGTCCGACAGCAGGGAATTCACCCCTCCACTTT	CASSVGPTAGNSPLHF
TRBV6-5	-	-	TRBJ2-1	TGTGCCAGCAGTCGCCCTGGGACAGAGCAGTTCTTC	CASSRPGTEQFF
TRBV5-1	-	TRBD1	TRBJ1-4	TGCGCCAGCAGCTGGAGGACAGGAGGTGAAAAACTGTTTTTT	CASSWRTGGEKLFF
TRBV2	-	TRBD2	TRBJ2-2	TGTGCCAGCAGTGTGGCTAGCGGGAGTAGAGTGAACACCGGGGAGCTGTTTTTT	CASSVASGSRVNTGELFF
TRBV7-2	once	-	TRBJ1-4	TGTGCCAGCAGCCCCACGAGGGGTGGTGAAAAACTGTTTTTT	CASSPTRGGEKLFF
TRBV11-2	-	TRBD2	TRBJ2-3	TGTGCCAGCATTTTACTAGCGGGGGGCACAGATACGCAGTATTTT	CASILLAGGTDTQYF
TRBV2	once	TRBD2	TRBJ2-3	TGTGCCAGCAGCAGACTAGCGGGAGTACCCCAGTATTTT	CASSRLAGVPQYF
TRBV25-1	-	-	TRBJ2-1	TGTGCCAGCGGAACGGGGGTTTACAATGAGCAGTTCTTC	CASGTGVYNEQFF
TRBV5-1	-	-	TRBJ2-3	TGCGCCAGCAGCTCCGATTATTCCCCGGGCACAGATACGCAGTATTTT	CASSSDYSPGTDTQYF
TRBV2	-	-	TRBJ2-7	TGTGCCAGCCGGCAAGGAGCTGTCGAGCAGTACTTC	CASRQGAVEQYF
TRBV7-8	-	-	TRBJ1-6	TGTGCCAGCAGCTTAGTGGCCACCCCTAATTCACCCCTCCACTTT	CASSLVATPNSPLHF
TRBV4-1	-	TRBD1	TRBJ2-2	TGCGCCAGCAGCCTTCTGACAGGGGCGGGAAGGGAGCTGTTTTTT	CASSLLTGAGRELFF
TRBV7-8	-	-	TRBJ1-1	TGTGCCAGCAGCCAGGGAAGGAACACTGAAGCTTTCTTT	CASSQGRNTEAFF
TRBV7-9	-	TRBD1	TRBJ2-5	TGTGCCAGCAGCCCAAAGGGGGACAGGGCAGAGACCCAGTACTTC	CASSPKGDRAETQYF
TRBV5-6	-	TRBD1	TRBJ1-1	TGTGCCAGCAGCCGGGACAGTCTCATGAACACTGAAGCTTTCTTT	CASSRDSLMNTEAFF
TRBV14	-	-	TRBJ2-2	TGTGCCAGCAGCCCAAGGACCATCGGGGAGCTGTTTTTT	CASSPRTIGELFF
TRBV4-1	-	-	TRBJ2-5	TGCGCCAGCAGCCAAGTCGGCAGGGTAGAGACCCAGTACTTC	CASSQVGRVETQYF
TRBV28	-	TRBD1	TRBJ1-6	TGTGCCAGCAGTCAGTGGGACAGCAATTCACCCCTCCACTTT	CASSQWDSNSPLHF
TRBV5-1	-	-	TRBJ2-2	TGCGCCAGCAGCTTGACGGTGAACACCGGGGAGCTGTTTTTT	CASSLTVNTGELFF
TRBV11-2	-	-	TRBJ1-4	TGTGCCAGCAGCTTGTCGGGCGCAACTAATGAAAAACTGTTTTTT	CASSLSGATNEKLFF
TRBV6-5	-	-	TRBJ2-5	TGTGCCAGCAGTTACGGCGGCCCTCAAGAGACCCAGTACTTC	CASSYGGPQETQYF
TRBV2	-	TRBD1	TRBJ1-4	TGTGCCAGCACCCTGGACAGGCCCTCGGAAAAACTGTTTTTT	CASTLDRPSEKLFF
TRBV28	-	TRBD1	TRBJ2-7	TGTGCCAGCAGTTCCCCAGGGGGCGGGCAAGCTAGATCCTACGAGCAGTACTTC	CASSSPGGGQARSYEQYF
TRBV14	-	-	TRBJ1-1	TGTGCCAGCAGCCAACCTCAACCCTTGATGGGGGCAGGAAGAATCACTGAAGCTTTCTTT	CASSQPQPLMGAGRITEAFF
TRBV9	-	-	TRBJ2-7	TGTGCCAGCAGCGCCAGATCGGCGGGGAGCTCCTACGAGCAGTACTTC	CASSARSAGSSYEQYF
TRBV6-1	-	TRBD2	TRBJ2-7	TGTGCCAGCAGCCCCGGACTAGCGGGTACCTACGAGCAGTACTTC	CASSPGLAGTYEQYF
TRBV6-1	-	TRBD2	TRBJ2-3	TGTGCCAGCGGGGGGGACACAGATACGCAGTATTTT	CASGGDTDTQYF